This is a list of T cell receptor beta chains from one sample in a study of shared clonotypes between healthy human individuals. Assay used: immunoSEQ multiplex PCR; TCRdb lists only in-frame clones, some missing. The table lists 2 million to 2.5 million clones, more than 80% of them singletons. Sequenced input: naive CD4+ T cells from PBMCs. Receptor source: a man in his late teens or twenties in good health. Some clones in this sample may be carry-over from other donors' samples. Each CDR3 is given with its conserved first and last residue. The order of the fields is clone size, D gene, V gene, J gene, CDR3 protein, CDR3 DNA. D genes are given only for firm matches. Only part of the rows carry a size: once, few, many, or a class if the clone is expanded.

clone_size: -; d_call: TRBD1; v_call: TRBV9; j_call: TRBJ2-3; cdr3_aa: CASSVGAGGTDTQYF; cdr3_nt: TGTGCCAGCAGCGTAGGGGCAGGGGGTACAGATACGCAGTATTTT
clone_size: -; d_call: -; v_call: TRBV11-2; j_call: TRBJ2-1; cdr3_aa: CASSDNSPGNNEQFF; cdr3_nt: TGTGCCAGCAGCGACAACAGCCCAGGGAACAATGAGCAGTTCTTC
clone_size: -; d_call: -; v_call: TRBV4-1; j_call: TRBJ2-2; cdr3_aa: CASSQRGSNTGELFF; cdr3_nt: TGCGCCAGCAGCCAACGCGGGTCGAACACCGGGGAGCTGTTTTTT
clone_size: -; d_call: -; v_call: TRBV12-5; j_call: TRBJ1-1; cdr3_aa: CASALNTEAFF; cdr3_nt: TGTGCTAGTGCCCTAAACACTGAAGCTTTCTTT
clone_size: -; d_call: -; v_call: TRBV19; j_call: TRBJ1-1; cdr3_aa: CASSIGGRGTEAFF; cdr3_nt: TGTGCCAGTAGTATAGGCGGGAGGGGCACTGAAGCTTTCTTT
clone_size: once; d_call: TRBD1; v_call: TRBV11-2; j_call: TRBJ2-3; cdr3_aa: CASSLDRDNTDTQYF; cdr3_nt: TGTGCCAGCAGCTTGGACAGGGACAACACAGATACGCAGTATTTT
clone_size: -; d_call: TRBD2; v_call: TRBV5-1; j_call: TRBJ2-7; cdr3_aa: CASSSRLAGPQYF; cdr3_nt: TGCGCCAGCAGCTCGCGACTAGCGGGCCCTCAGTACTTC
clone_size: -; d_call: -; v_call: TRBV12-5; j_call: TRBJ1-2; cdr3_aa: CASGTSSDRPEGYTF; cdr3_nt: TGTGCTAGTGGCACCTCGTCGGACAGACCGGAGGGCTACACCTTC
clone_size: -; d_call: -; v_call: TRBV19; j_call: TRBJ2-7; cdr3_aa: CASSIRERDANSYEQYF; cdr3_nt: TGTGCCAGTAGTATTAGGGAGAGGGACGCCAATTCCTACGAGCAGTACTTC
clone_size: -; d_call: -; v_call: TRBV6-6; j_call: TRBJ1-2; cdr3_aa: CASSPRVAPGYTF; cdr3_nt: TGTGCCAGCAGCCCCCGCGTGGCCCCTGGCTACACCTTC
clone_size: -; d_call: TRBD2; v_call: TRBV15; j_call: TRBJ2-1; cdr3_aa: CATSFRRGLAGMDEQFF; cdr3_nt: TGTGCCACCAGCTTCCGACGGGGACTAGCGGGAATGGATGAGCAGTTCTTC
clone_size: -; d_call: -; v_call: TRBV28; j_call: TRBJ1-3; cdr3_aa: CASSFVTVSGNTIYF; cdr3_nt: TGTGCCAGCAGTTTTGTCACCGTCTCTGGAAACACCATATATTTT
clone_size: -; d_call: -; v_call: TRBV5-6; j_call: TRBJ2-3; cdr3_aa: CASSLISWAINTDTQYF; cdr3_nt: TGTGCCAGCAGCTTGATCTCGTGGGCAATAAACACAGATACGCAGTATTTT
clone_size: -; d_call: TRBD2; v_call: TRBV5-1; j_call: TRBJ2-7; cdr3_aa: CASSLGLAGAPYEQYF; cdr3_nt: TGCGCCAGCAGCTTGGGACTAGCGGGGGCGCCCTACGAGCAGTACTTC
clone_size: once; d_call: -; v_call: TRBV27; j_call: TRBJ2-5; cdr3_aa: CASSLRPGETQYF; cdr3_nt: TGTGCCAGCAGTTTAAGACCCGGAGAGACCCAGTACTTC
clone_size: -; d_call: TRBD2; v_call: TRBV5-4; j_call: TRBJ2-5; cdr3_aa: CASSPGLAGGPETQYF; cdr3_nt: TGTGCCAGCAGCCCGGGACTAGCGGGAGGGCCTGAGACCCAGTACTTC
clone_size: -; d_call: -; v_call: TRBV5-5; j_call: TRBJ2-2; cdr3_aa: CASSFYIGSNTGELFF; cdr3_nt: TGTGCCAGCAGCTTCTATATCGGATCGAACACCGGGGAGCTGTTTTTT
clone_size: -; d_call: TRBD2; v_call: TRBV6-1; j_call: TRBJ2-2; cdr3_aa: CASSDELAGGVTGELFF; cdr3_nt: TGTGCCAGCAGTGACGAGCTAGCGGGAGGGGTAACCGGGGAGCTGTTTTTT
clone_size: -; d_call: -; v_call: TRBV6-1; j_call: TRBJ2-7; cdr3_aa: CASSATLGGSITYEQYF; cdr3_nt: TGTGCCAGCAGTGCCACCTTGGGGGGCTCTATCACCTACGAGCAGTACTTC
clone_size: -; d_call: -; v_call: TRBV28; j_call: TRBJ2-2; cdr3_aa: CASSQPPPRRERSGELFF; cdr3_nt: TGTGCCAGCAGTCAACCGCCGCCGAGGCGGGAAAGGTCCGGGGAGCTGTTTTTT
clone_size: -; d_call: -; v_call: TRBV6-5; j_call: TRBJ2-1; cdr3_aa: CASRPGRYNEQFF; cdr3_nt: TGTGCCAGCAGGCCCGGACGGTACAATGAGCAGTTCTTC
clone_size: -; d_call: -; v_call: TRBV15; j_call: TRBJ2-1; cdr3_aa: CATSRGTSGTLQFF; cdr3_nt: TGTGCCACCAGCAGAGGGACGTCCGGGACCCTCCAGTTCTTC
clone_size: -; d_call: TRBD2; v_call: TRBV2; j_call: TRBJ2-5; cdr3_aa: CASSDSGRLVETQYF; cdr3_nt: TGTGCCAGCAGTGATAGCGGGAGATTGGTAGAGACCCAGTACTTC
clone_size: -; d_call: -; v_call: TRBV28; j_call: TRBJ2-5; cdr3_aa: CASSLGGGQETQYF; cdr3_nt: TGTGCCAGCAGTTTAGGTGGGGGACAAGAGACCCAGTACTTC
clone_size: -; d_call: TRBD1; v_call: TRBV6-6; j_call: TRBJ1-1; cdr3_aa: CASSFRQGRDTEAFF; cdr3_nt: TGTGCCAGCAGTTTCCGACAGGGTCGGGACACTGAAGCTTTCTTT
clone_size: few; d_call: -; v_call: TRBV28; j_call: TRBJ1-5; cdr3_aa: CASSPPRVNQPQHF; cdr3_nt: TGTGCCAGCAGTCCCCCTCGGGTCAATCAGCCCCAGCATTTT
clone_size: -; d_call: -; v_call: TRBV5-1; j_call: TRBJ2-7; cdr3_aa: CASSLAGQGYEQYF; cdr3_nt: TGCGCCAGCAGCTTGGCGGGACAAGGCTACGAGCAGTACTTC
clone_size: -; d_call: TRBD1; v_call: TRBV27; j_call: TRBJ2-7; cdr3_aa: CASSFDGTGVGGSSYEQYF; cdr3_nt: TGTGCCAGCAGTTTCGACGGGACAGGGGTGGGCGGGAGCTCCTACGAGCAGTACTTC
clone_size: -; d_call: -; v_call: TRBV7-9; j_call: TRBJ2-3; cdr3_aa: CASSLVVRRDPPDTQYF; cdr3_nt: TGTGCCAGCAGCTTAGTTGTTCGGCGGGATCCCCCAGATACGCAGTATTTT
clone_size: -; d_call: TRBD1; v_call: TRBV7-8; j_call: TRBJ2-5; cdr3_aa: CASSPPGRTGVLETQYF; cdr3_nt: TGTGCCAGCAGCCCACCAGGGCGGACAGGGGTTCTTGAGACCCAGTACTTC
clone_size: -; d_call: -; v_call: TRBV4-1; j_call: TRBJ2-1; cdr3_aa: CASSQGMKDNNEQFF; cdr3_nt: TGCGCCAGCAGCCAAGGGATGAAGGACAACAATGAGCAGTTCTTC
clone_size: -; d_call: -; v_call: TRBV2; j_call: TRBJ1-3; cdr3_aa: CASSEGVAGNTIYF; cdr3_nt: TGTGCCAGCAGTGAGGGGGTGGCTGGAAACACCATATATTTT
clone_size: -; d_call: -; v_call: TRBV6-5; j_call: TRBJ2-7; cdr3_aa: CASSSQAAVPYEQYF; cdr3_nt: TGTGCCAGCAGTTCCCAGGCCGCTGTCCCCTACGAGCAGTACTTC
clone_size: few; d_call: -; v_call: TRBV19; j_call: TRBJ1-5; cdr3_aa: CASSILGEGEGQPQHF; cdr3_nt: TGTGCCAGTAGTATACTAGGCGAGGGAGAGGGTCAGCCCCAGCATTTT
clone_size: -; d_call: TRBD1; v_call: TRBV7-2; j_call: TRBJ2-7; cdr3_aa: CASSWDRGRTREQYF; cdr3_nt: TGTGCCAGCAGTTGGGACAGGGGCCGAACCCGCGAGCAGTACTTC
clone_size: -; d_call: -; v_call: TRBV7-6; j_call: TRBJ2-5; cdr3_aa: CASSSGQRETQYF; cdr3_nt: TGTGCCAGCAGCTCTGGACAGAGGGAGACCCAGTACTTC
clone_size: -; d_call: -; v_call: TRBV11-2; j_call: TRBJ1-4; cdr3_aa: CASSSPSRAGNEKLFF; cdr3_nt: TGTGCCAGCAGCTCCCCCTCCAGGGCCGGTAATGAAAAACTGTTTTTT
clone_size: -; d_call: -; v_call: TRBV5-4; j_call: TRBJ2-7; cdr3_aa: CASSSGQNPYEQYF; cdr3_nt: TGTGCCAGCAGCTCCGGGCAGAACCCCTACGAGCAGTACTTC
clone_size: -; d_call: TRBD1; v_call: TRBV30; j_call: TRBJ1-4; cdr3_aa: CAWSVPGQGNEKLFF; cdr3_nt: TGTGCCTGGAGTGTACCTGGACAGGGGAATGAAAAACTGTTTTTT
clone_size: -; d_call: TRBD1; v_call: TRBV18; j_call: TRBJ1-5; cdr3_aa: CASSPQAGGHQPQHF; cdr3_nt: TGTGCCAGCTCACCACAAGCAGGGGGGCATCAGCCCCAGCATTTT
clone_size: -; d_call: -; v_call: TRBV28; j_call: TRBJ2-3; cdr3_aa: CASESFSDTQYF; cdr3_nt: TGTGCCAGCGAATCCTTTTCAGATACGCAGTATTTT
clone_size: -; d_call: TRBD2; v_call: TRBV7-8; j_call: TRBJ2-5; cdr3_aa: CASSLGWTSGSDETQYF; cdr3_nt: TGTGCCAGCAGCTTAGGGTGGACTAGCGGGAGCGATGAGACCCAGTACTTC